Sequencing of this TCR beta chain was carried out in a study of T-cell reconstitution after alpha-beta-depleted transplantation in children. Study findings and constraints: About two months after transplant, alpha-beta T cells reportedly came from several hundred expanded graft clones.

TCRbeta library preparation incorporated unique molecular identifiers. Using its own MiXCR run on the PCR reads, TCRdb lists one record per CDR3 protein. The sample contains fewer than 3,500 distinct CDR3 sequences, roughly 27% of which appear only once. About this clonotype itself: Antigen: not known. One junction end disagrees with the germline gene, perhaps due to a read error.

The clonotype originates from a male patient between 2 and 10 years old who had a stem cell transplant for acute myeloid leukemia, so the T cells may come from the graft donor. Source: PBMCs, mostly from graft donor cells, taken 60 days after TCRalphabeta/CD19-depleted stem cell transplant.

The CDR3 coding sequence is TGTGCCATCAGCCCTGGGACCTTCTCCTACAATGAGCAGTTCTTC. Translating it yields CAISPGTFSYNEQFF. The chain combines TRBV7-8 with TRBJ2-1; possibly TRBD1 or TRBD2 for D (5 bases each). The germline V gene encodes CDR1 SGHVS and CDR2 FQNEAQ. CDR3 size: 15 residues.